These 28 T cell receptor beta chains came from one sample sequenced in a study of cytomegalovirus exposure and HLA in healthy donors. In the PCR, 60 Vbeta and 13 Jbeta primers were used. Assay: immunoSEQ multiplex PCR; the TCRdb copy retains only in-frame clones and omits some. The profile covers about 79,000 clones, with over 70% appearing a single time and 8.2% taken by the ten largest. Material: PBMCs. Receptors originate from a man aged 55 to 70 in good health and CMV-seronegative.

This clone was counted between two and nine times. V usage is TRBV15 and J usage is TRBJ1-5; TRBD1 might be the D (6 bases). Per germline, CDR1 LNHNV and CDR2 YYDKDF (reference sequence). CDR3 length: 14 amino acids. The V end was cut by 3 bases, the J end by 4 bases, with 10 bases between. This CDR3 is CATSSGQQNQPQHF. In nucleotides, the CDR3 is TGTGCCACCAGCAGCGGACAGCAGAATCAGCCCCAGCATTTT.

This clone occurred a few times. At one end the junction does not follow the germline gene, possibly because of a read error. The DNA for the CDR3 is TGTGCCAGCAGCTTGGCGGGCGGGAATCAACCCCAGCATTTT. Amino acid sequence: CASSLAGGNQPQHF. The V and J genes are TRBV5-4 and TRBJ1-5, with unresolved D. CDR1 is SGHNT, CDR2 YYREEE, per germline (reference sequence). There are 14 residues in the CDR3.

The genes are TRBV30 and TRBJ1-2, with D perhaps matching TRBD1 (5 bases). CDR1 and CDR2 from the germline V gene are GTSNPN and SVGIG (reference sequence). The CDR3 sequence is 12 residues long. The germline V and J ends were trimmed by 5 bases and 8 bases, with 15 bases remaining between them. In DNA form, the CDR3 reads TGTGCCTGGGGAGTGGGGGGTTTAGGCTACACCTTC. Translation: CAWGVGGLGYTF.

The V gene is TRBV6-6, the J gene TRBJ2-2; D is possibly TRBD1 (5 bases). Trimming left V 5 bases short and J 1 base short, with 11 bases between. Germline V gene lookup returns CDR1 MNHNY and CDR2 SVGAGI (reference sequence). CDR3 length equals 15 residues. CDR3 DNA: TGTGCCAGCAGTGGACAAACTGGGAACACCGGGGAGCTGTTTTTT. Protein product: CASSGQTGNTGELFF.

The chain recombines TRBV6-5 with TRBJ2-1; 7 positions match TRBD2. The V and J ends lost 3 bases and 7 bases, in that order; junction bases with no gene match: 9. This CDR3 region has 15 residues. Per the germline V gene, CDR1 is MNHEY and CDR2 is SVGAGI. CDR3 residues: CASSYGGGPGNEQFF. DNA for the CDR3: TGTGCCAGCAGTTATGGGGGAGGGCCGGGAAATGAGCAGTTCTTC.

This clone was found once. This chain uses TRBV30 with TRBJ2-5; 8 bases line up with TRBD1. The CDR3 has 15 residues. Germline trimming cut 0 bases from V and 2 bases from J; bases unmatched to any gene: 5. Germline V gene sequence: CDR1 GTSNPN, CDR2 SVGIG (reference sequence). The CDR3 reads CAWSVNRDRQETQYF. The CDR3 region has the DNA TGTGCCTGGAGTGTAAACCGGGACAGGCAAGAGACCCAGTACTTC.

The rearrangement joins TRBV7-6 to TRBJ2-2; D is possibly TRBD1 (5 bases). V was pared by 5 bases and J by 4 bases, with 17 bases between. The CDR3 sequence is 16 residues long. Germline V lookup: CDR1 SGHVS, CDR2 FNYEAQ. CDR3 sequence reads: CASSPSPDTSTGELFF. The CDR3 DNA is TGTGCCAGCAGCCCCAGCCCGGACACCAGCACCGGGGAGCTGTTTTTT.

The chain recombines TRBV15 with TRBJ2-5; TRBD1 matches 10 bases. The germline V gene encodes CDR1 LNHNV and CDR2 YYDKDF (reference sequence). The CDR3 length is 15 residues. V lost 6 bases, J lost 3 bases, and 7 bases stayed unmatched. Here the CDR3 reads CATSGGQGKEETQYF. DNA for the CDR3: TGTGCCACCAGTGGGGGACAGGGGAAGGAAGAGACCCAGTACTTC.

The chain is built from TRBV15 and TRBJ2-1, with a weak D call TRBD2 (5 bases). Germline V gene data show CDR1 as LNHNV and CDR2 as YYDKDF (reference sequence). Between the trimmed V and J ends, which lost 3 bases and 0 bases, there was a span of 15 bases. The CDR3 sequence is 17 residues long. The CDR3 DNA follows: TGTGCCACCAGCAGGAAGACGGGGTCCAGCTCCTACAATGAGCAGTTCTTC. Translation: CATSRKTGSSSYNEQFF. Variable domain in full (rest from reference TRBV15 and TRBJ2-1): DAMVIQNPRYQVTQFGKPVTLSCSQTLNHNVMYWYQQKSSQAPKLLFHYYDKDFNNEADTPDNFQSRRPNTSFCFLDIRSPGLGDTAMYLCATSRKTGSSSYNEQFFGPGTRLTVL.

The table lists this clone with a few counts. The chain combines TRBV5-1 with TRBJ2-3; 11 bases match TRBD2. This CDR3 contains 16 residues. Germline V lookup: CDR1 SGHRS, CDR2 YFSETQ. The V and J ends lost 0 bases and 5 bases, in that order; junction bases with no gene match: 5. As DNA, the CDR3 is TGCGCCAGCAGCTTGGCCCTAGCGGGGGGCAGAGATACGCAGTATTTT. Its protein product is CASSLALAGGRDTQYF.

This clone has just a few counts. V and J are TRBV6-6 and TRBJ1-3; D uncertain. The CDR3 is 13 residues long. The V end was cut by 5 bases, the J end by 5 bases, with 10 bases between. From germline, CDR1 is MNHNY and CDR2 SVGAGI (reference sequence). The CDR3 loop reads CASSPVPRNTIYF. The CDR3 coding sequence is TGTGCCAGCAGTCCGGTTCCTCGAAACACCATATATTTT.

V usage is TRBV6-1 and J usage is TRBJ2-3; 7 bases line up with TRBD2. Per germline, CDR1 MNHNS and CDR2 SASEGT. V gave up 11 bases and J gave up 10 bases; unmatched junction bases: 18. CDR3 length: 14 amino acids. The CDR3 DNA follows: TGTGCCGCGAGTCCGGATAGCGGGCTTTTGGCGCAGTATTTT. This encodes CAASPDSGLLAQYF.

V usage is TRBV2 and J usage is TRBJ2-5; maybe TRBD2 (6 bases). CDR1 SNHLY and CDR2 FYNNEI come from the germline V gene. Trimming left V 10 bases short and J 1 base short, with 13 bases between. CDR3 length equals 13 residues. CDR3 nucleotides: TGTGCCACCCCCAGGAGGGCCCAAGAGACCCAGTACTTC. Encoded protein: CATPRRAQETQYF.

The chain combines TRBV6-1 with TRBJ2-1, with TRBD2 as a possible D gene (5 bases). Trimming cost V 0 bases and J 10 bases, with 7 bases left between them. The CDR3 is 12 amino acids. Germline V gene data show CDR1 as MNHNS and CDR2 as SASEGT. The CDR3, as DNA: TGTGCCAGCAGTGAAGCGGGAGACGAGCAGTTCTTC. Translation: CASSEAGDEQFF.

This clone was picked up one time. CDR3 DNA sequence: TGTGCCAGCAGTGAATATCATCAGGGGTTAGACTATGGCTACACCTTC. Amino acid sequence: CASSEYHQGLDYGYTF. The rearrangement joins TRBV25-1 to TRBJ1-2, with D possibly TRBD1 on 6 matching bases. V lost 0 bases and J 3 bases, leaving 14 bases between the germline ends. Germline CDR1 is MGHDK and CDR2 is SYGVNS. The CDR3 contains 16 residues.

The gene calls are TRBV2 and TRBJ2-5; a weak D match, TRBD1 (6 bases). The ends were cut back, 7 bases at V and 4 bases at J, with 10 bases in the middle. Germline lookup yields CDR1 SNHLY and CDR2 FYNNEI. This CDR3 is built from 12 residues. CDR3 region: CASMTQGETQYF. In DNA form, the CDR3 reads TGTGCCAGCATGACACAGGGAGAGACCCAGTACTTC.

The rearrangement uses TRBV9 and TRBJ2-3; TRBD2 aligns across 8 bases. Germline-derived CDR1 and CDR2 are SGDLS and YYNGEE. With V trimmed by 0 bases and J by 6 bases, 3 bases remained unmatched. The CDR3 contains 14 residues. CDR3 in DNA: TGTGCCAGCAGCGTAGCTAGCGGGTTGGATACGCAGTATTTT. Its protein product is CASSVASGLDTQYF. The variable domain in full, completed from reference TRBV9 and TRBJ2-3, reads DSGVTQTPKHLITATGQRVTLRCSPRSGDLSVYWYQQSLDQGLQFLIQYYNGEERAKGNILERFSAQQFPDLHSELNLSSLELGDSALYFCASSVASGLDTQYFGPGTRLTVL.

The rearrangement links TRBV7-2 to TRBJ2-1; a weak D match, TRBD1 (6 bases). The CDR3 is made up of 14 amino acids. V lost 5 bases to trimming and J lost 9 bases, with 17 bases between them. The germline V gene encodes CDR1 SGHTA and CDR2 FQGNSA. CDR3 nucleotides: TGTGCCAGCAGCCTCCGGGACCAAGGGGGTGAGCAGTTCTTC. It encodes CASSLRDQGGEQFF.

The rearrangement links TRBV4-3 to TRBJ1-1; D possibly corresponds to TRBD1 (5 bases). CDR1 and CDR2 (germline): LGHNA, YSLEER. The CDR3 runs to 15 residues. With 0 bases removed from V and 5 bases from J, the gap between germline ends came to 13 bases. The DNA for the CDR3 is TGCGCCAGCAGCCAAGATACGGGGGGAGGGACTGAAGCTTTCTTT. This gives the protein CASSQDTGGGTEAFF.

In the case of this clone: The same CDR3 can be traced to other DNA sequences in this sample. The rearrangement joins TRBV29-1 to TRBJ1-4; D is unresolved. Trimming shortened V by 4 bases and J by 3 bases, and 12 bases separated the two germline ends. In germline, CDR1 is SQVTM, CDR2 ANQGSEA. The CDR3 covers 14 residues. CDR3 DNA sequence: TGCAGCGTTGCCCTCCATCCGGCTAATGAAAAACTGTTTTTT. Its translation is CSVALHPANEKLFF. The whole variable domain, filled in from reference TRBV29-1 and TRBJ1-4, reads SAVISQKPSRDICQRGTSLTIQCQVDSQVTMMFWYRQQPGQSLTLIATANQGSEATYESGFVIDKFPISRPNLTFSTLTVSNMSPEDSSIYLCSVALHPANEKLFFGSGTQLSVL.

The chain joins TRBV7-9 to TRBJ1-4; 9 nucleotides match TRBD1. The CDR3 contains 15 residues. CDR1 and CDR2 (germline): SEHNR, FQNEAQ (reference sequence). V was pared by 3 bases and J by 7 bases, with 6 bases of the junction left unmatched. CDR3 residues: CASSFGTGRSEKLFF. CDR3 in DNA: TGTGCCAGCAGCTTCGGGACAGGGCGTAGTGAAAAACTGTTTTTT. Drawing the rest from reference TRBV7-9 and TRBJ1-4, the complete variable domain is DTGVSQNPRHKITKRGQNVTFRCDPISEHNRLYWYRQTLGQGPEFLTYFQNEAQLEKSRLLSDRFSAERPKGSFSTLEIQRTEQGDSAMYLCASSFGTGRSEKLFFGSGTQLSVL.

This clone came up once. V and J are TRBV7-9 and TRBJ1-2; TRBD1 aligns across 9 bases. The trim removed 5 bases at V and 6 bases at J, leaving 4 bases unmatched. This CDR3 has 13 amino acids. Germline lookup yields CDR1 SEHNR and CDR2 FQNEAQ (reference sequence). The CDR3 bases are TGTGCCAGCAGCCTCGGGGACAGGGATGGCTACACCTTC. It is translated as CASSLGDRDGYTF.

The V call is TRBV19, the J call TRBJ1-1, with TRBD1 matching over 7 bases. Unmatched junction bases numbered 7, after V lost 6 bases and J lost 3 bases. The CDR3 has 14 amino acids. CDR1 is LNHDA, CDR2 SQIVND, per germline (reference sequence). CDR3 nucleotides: TGTGCCAGTAGGAAGGGGGCTGAGGACACTGAAGCTTTCTTT. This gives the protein CASRKGAEDTEAFF.

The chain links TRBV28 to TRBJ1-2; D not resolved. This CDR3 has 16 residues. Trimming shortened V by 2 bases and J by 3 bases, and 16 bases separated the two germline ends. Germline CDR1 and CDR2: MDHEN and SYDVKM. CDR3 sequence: CASSLKTAMRDYGYTF. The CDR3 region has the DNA TGTGCCAGCAGTTTAAAAACCGCTATGCGGGACTATGGCTACACCTTC.

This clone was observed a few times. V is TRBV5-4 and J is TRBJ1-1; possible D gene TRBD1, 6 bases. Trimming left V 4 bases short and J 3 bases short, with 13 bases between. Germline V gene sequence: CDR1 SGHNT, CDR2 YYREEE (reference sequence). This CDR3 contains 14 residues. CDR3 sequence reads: CASSRPDRYTEAFF. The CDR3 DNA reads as TGTGCCAGCAGCCGCCCGGACAGATACACTGAAGCTTTCTTT.

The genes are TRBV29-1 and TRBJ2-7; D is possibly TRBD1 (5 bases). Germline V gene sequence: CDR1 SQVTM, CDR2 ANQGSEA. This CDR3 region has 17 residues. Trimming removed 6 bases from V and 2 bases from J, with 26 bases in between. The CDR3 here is CSVVPLTAECITYEQYF. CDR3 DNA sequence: TGCAGCGTCGTACCCTTGACAGCCGAATGTATCACCTACGAGCAGTACTTC.

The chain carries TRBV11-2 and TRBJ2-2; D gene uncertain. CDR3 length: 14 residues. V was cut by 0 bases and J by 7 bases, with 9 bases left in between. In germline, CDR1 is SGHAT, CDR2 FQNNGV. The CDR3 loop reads CASSLDRVDGELFF. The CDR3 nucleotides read TGTGCCAGCAGCTTAGATCGGGTTGACGGGGAGCTGTTTTTT.

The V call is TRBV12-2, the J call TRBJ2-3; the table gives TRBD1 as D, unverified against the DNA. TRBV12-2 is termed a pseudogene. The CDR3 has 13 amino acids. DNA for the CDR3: TGTGCAAGTCGCTTAGGGGACATCTTTACGCAGTATTTT. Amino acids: CASRLGDIFTQYF.